Following are 2 T cell receptor beta chains from one sample sequenced in a study of control samples from healthy donors and cancer patients. Generated by immunoSEQ multiplex PCR, the TCRdb table keeps only in-frame clones and is missing some. The sample carries tens of thousands of clones, 88% recorded once. The sample comprised blood. The receptors originated from a man aged 50 to 59 in good health.

The V and J genes are TRBV28 and TRBJ1-2, with D unresolved. The ends were cut back, 1 base at V and 8 bases at J, with 8 bases in the middle. Germline V CDR1 and CDR2: MDHEN, SYDVKM. The CDR3 is made up of 12 amino acids. This chain's CDR3 is CASSLSGKGYTF. The CDR3 DNA reads TGTGCCAGCAGTTTATCCGGGAAAGGCTACACCTTC.

J is TRBJ1-1 and V is TRBV28, with a weak D call TRBD1 (5 bases). Germline V lookup: CDR1 MDHEN, CDR2 SYDVKM. The CDR3 runs 15 residues. V shed 8 bases and J shed 1 base, with 17 bases lying between them. This chain's CDR3 is CASSPWGGSNTEAFF. DNA of the CDR3: TGTGCCAGCTCCCCTTGGGGCGGGTCGAACACTGAAGCTTTCTTT.